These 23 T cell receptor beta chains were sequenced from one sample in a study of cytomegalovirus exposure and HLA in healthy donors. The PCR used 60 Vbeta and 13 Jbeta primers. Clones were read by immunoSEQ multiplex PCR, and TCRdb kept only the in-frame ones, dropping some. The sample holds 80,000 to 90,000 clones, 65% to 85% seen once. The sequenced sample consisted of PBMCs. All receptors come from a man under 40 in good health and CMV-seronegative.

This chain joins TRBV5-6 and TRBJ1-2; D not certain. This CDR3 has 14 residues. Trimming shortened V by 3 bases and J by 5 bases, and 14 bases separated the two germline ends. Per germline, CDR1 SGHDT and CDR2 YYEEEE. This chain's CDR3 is CASSYGNTGYGYTF. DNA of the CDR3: TGTGCCAGCAGCTATGGCAATACGGGGTATGGCTACACCTTC.

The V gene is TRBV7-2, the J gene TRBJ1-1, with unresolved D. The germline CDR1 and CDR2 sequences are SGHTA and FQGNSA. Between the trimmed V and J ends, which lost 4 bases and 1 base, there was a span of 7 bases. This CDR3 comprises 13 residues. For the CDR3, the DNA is TGTGCCAGCAGCTCACATACGAACACTGAAGCTTTCTTT. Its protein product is CASSSHTNTEAFF.

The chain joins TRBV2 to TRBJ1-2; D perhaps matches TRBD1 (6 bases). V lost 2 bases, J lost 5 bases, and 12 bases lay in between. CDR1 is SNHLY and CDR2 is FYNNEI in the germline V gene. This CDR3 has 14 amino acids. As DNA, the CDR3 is TGTGCCAGCAGTGAACAGGGGCCTTATTATGGCTACACCTTC. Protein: CASSEQGPYYGYTF.

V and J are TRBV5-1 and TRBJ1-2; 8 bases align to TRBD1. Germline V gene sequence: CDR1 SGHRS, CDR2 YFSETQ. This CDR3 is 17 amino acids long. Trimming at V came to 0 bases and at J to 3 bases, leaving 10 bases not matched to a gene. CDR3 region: CASSLDRGTPTDYGYTF. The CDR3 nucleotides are TGCGCCAGCAGCTTGGACAGGGGGACCCCAACGGACTATGGCTACACCTTC.

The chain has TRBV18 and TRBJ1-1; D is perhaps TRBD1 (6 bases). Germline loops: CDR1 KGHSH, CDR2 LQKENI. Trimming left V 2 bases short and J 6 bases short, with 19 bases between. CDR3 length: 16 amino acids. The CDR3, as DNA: TGTGCCAGCTCACCATTCAAGATACAGGGTTCGTCTGAAGCTTTCTTT. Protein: CASSPFKIQGSSEAFF.

CDR3 sequence: CASSPAGEGVNYGYTF. Written as DNA, the CDR3 is TGTGCCAGTAGTCCTGCCGGGGAGGGGGTTAACTATGGCTACACCTTC. J is TRBJ1-2 and V is TRBV19; a possible D gene is TRBD1 (6 bases). Trimming left V 5 bases short and J 1 base short, with 17 bases between. CDR3 size: 16 residues. Per the germline V gene, CDR1 is LNHDA and CDR2 is SQIVND (reference sequence).

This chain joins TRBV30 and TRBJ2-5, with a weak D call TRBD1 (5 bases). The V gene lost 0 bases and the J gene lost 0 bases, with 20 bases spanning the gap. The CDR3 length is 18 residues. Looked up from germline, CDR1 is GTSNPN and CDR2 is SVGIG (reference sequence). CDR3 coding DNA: TGTGCCTGGAGTGTACGGGCAGGGCCCCGTTATGACCAAGAGACCCAGTACTTC. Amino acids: CAWSVRAGPRYDQETQYF.

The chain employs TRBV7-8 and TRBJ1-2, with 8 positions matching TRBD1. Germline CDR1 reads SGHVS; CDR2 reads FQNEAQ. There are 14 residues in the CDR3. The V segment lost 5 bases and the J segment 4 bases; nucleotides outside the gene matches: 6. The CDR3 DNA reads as TGTGCCAGCAGCGCATCAGGGGGCGTCTATGGCTACACCTTC. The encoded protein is CASSASGGVYGYTF.

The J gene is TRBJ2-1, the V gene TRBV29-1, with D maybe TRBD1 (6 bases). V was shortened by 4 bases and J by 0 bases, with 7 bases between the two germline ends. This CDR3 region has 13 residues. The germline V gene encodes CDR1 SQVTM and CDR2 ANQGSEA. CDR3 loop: CSVGGGSYNEQFF. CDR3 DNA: TGCAGCGTTGGAGGGGGCTCCTACAATGAGCAGTTCTTC.

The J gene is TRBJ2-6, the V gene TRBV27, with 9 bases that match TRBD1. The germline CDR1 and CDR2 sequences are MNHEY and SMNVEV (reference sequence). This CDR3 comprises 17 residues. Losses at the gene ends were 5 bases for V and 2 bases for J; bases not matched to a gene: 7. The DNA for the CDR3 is TGTGCCAGCAGTCAAGGGACAGGGATTACTGGGGCCAACGTCCTGACTTTC. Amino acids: CASSQGTGITGANVLTF.

For the CDR3, the DNA is TGCGCCAGCAGCCTCGGGAGCTCTGGGGCCAACGTCCTGACTTTC. It yields the protein CASSLGSSGANVLTF. The chain recombines TRBV5-1 with TRBJ2-6, with a tentative D call TRBD2 (6 bases). Germline-derived CDR1 and CDR2 are SGHRS and YFSETQ. CDR3 length: 15 residues. The ends were cut back, 4 bases at V and 0 bases at J, with 8 bases in the middle.

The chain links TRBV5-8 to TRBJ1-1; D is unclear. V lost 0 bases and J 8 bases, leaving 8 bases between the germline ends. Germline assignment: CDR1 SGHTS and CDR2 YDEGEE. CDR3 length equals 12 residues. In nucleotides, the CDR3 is TGTGCCAGCAGCTTGGGAGAAATAGAAGCTTTCTTT. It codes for CASSLGEIEAFF.

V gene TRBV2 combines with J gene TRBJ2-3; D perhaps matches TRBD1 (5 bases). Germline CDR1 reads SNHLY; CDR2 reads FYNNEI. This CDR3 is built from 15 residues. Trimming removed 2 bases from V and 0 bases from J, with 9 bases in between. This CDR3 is CASSERQLSTDTQYF. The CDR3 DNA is TGTGCCAGCAGTGAAAGACAGCTGAGCACAGATACGCAGTATTTT. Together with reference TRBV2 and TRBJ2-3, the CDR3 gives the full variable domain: EPEVTQTPSHQVTQMGQEVILRCVPISNHLYFYWYRQILGQKVEFLVSFYNNEISEKSEIFDDQFSVERPDGSNFTLKIRSTKLEDSAMYFCASSERQLSTDTQYFGPGTRLTVL.

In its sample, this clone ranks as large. In DNA, the CDR3 is TGCGCCAGCAGCCAAACGGACAGGATTAATTCACCCCTCCACTTT. This encodes CASSQTDRINSPLHF. The genes are TRBV4-3 and TRBJ1-6; 7 positions match TRBD1. Germline loops: CDR1 LGHNA, CDR2 YSLEER. The CDR3 is made up of 15 amino acids. After removal of 2 bases from V and 6 bases from J, the junction contained 4 bases not matched to a gene.

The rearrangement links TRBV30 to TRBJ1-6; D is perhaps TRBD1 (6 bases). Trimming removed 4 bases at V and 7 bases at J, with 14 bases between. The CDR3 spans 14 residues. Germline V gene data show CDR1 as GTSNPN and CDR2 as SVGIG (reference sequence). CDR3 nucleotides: TGTGCCTGGAAGACAGGCTCCCTAAATTCACCCCTCCACTTT. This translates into CAWKTGSLNSPLHF.

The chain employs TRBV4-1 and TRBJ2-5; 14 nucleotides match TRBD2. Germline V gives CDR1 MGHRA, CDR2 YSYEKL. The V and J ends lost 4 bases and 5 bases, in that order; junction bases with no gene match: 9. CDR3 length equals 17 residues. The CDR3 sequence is CASSPETSGGAGETQYF. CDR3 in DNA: TGCGCCAGCAGCCCCGAGACTAGCGGGGGGGCCGGGGAGACCCAGTACTTC.

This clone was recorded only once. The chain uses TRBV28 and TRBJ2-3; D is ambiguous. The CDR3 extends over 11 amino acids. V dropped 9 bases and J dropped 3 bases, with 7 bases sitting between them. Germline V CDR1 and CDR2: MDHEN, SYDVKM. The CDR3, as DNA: TGTGCCAGTTCTATTACAGATACGCAGTATTTT. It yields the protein CASSITDTQYF. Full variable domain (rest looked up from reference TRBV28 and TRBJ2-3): DVKVTQSSRYLVKRTGEKVFLECVQDMDHENMFWYRQDPGLGLRLIYFSYDVKMKEKGDIPEGYSVSREKKERFSLILESASTNQTSMYLCASSITDTQYFGPGTRLTVL.

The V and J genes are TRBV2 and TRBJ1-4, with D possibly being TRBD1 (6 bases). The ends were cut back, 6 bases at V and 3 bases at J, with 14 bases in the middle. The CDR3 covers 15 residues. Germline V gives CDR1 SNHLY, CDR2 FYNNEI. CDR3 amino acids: CASSRPGHPNEKLFF. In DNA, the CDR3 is TGTGCCAGCAGCCGGCCGGGACACCCTAATGAAAAACTGTTTTTT.

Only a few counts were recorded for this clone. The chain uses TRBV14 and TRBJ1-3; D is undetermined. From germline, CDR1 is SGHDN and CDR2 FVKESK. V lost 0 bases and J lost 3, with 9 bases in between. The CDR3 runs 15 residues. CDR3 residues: CASSQDSIRGNTIYF. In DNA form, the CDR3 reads TGTGCCAGCAGCCAAGATAGCATCCGTGGAAACACCATATATTTT.

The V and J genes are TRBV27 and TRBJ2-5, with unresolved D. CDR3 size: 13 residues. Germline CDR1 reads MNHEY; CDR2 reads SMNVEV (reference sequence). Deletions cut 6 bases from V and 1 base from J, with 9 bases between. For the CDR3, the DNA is TGTGCCAGCAGCAGTTTGTCCCAAGAGACCCAGTACTTC. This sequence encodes CASSSLSQETQYF.

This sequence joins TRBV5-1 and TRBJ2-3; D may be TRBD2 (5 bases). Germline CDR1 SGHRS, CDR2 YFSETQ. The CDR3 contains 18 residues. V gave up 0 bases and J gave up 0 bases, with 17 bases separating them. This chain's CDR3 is CASSLARGSTTSTDTQYF. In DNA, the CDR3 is TGCGCCAGCAGCTTGGCCCGAGGGAGCACTACTAGCACAGATACGCAGTATTTT.

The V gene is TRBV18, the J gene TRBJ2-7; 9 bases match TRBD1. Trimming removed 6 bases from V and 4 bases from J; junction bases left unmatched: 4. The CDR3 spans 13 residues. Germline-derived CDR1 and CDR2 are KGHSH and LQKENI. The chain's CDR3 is CASSWGQGYEQYF. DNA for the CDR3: TGTGCCAGCTCGTGGGGACAGGGTTACGAGCAGTACTTC.

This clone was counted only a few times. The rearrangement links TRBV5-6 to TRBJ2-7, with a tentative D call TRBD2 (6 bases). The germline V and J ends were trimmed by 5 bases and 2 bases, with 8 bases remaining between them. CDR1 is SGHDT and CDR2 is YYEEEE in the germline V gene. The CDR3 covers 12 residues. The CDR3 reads CASRAGPYEQYF. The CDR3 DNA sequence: TGTGCCAGCAGGGCGGGACCCTACGAGCAGTACTTC. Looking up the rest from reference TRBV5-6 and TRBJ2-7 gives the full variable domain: DAGVTQSPTHLIKTRGQQVTLRCSPKSGHDTVSWYQQALGQGPQFIFQYYEEEERQRGNFPDRFSGHQFPNYSSELNVNALLLGDSALYLCASRAGPYEQYFGPGTRLTVT.